The clone carrying this T cell receptor (beta chain) has at least ten counts. Its antigen is unknown. The record originates from a study of identical twins. Via MiXCR, TCRdb re-called the 5' RACE reads, giving one row per CDR3 protein. The sample includes around 1.7 million distinct CDR3 sequences, around 33% of them seen just once. Study-wide results and caveats: Not following the same donors, the study drew its conclusions from cross-sectional statistical analysis.

The length of the CDR3 is 14 residues. The germline V and J ends were trimmed by 2 bases and 1 base, with 7 bases remaining between them. Looked up from germline, CDR1 is MGHRA and CDR2 is YSYEKL. What was sequenced was cord blood. The rearrangement links TRBV4-1 to TRBJ2-3; a weak D match, TRBD1 (6 bases). The TCR originated in a newborn girl in good health. CDR3 loop: CASSQQGRTDTQYF. Written as DNA, the CDR3 is TGCGCCAGCAGCCAACAGGGGCGCACAGATACGCAGTATTTT.